This T cell receptor beta chain was obtained from a study of control samples from healthy donors and cancer patients. Trimming removed 0 bases from V and 4 bases from J, with 10 bases in between. This CDR3 region has 14 residues. Germline CDR1 SGHDT, CDR2 YYEEEE. This clone was observed a handful of times. Sequencing used immunoSEQ multiplex PCR; TCRdb keeps in-frame clones, though not all of them. The repertoire consists of 170,000 or so clones, with just over 90% occurring once and the leading ten covering about 1.4%. The chain uses TRBV5-6 and TRBJ1-1; D might be TRBD1 (6 bases). Material for sequencing was blood. This TCR was recovered from a man younger than 45 in good health. CDR3 region: CASSLAGGGTEAFF. CDR3 DNA: TGTGCCAGCAGCTTGGCTGGGGGCGGCACTGAAGCTTTCTTT.